This TCR beta chain originates from a study of blood T cell repertoires in COVID-19. About the study: Samples representing acute and convalescent COVID-19 were sourced from the United States, Italy and Spain. PBMCs, B-cell-depleted T cells, or T cells provided the cDNA or gDNA that made up the material.

Authors' analysis steps: Estimation of nucleated cell counts relied on the amplification of reference gene primers. Produced via immunoSEQ multiplex PCR; TCRdb's table is partial and in-frame only. V and J calls and clone size follow that table, whereas D and trimming were derived from the DNA. The table lists 35,000 to 50,000 clones, roughly 84% of them singletons. CDR3 length: 15 amino acids. With 3 bases clipped from V and 4 bases from J, the junction kept 5 bases outside the gene matches. CDR1 is WSHSY and CDR2 is SAAADI in the germline V gene. The sequenced sample was peripheral blood. The gene calls are TRBV10-2 and TRBJ1-5; 8 bases map to TRBD1. The receptor was isolated from a woman in her sixties or seventies with acute or convalescent COVID-19. CDR3 sequence reads: CASSDGTGYNQPQHF. The CDR3 DNA sequence: TGCGCCAGCAGTGACGGGACAGGTTATAATCAGCCCCAGCATTTT.